A single T cell receptor (beta chain) is shown here with its context. The junction shows a germline mismatch at one end, possibly a read error. The CDR3 consists of 14 residues. CDR1 and CDR2 from the germline V gene are SEHNR and FQNEAQ (reference sequence). The PCR used 60 Vbeta and 13 Jbeta primers. Libraries were prepared by immunoSEQ multiplex PCR; TCRdb keeps only in-frame clonotypes and omits some of them. The sample has around 150,000 clones; around 79% are singletons. This entry comes from a study of cytomegalovirus exposure and HLA in healthy donors. The sequencing input was PBMCs. The clonotype comes from a male donor in good health and CMV-seropositive. The genes are TRBV7-9 and TRBJ2-7; D ambiguous. Here the CDR3 reads CSSSLGHVTYEQYF. The CDR3 region has the DNA TGTTCCAGCAGCTTAGGGCATGTTACCTACGAGCAGTACTTC.